Sequencing of this T cell receptor (beta chain) was carried out in a study of blood T cell repertoires in COVID-19. Germline V CDR1 and CDR2: MDHEN, SYDVKM. The V end was cut by 7 bases, the J end by 5 bases, with 20 bases between. The CDR3 contains 15 residues. Sequenced by immunoSEQ multiplex PCR; TCRdb stores in-frame clones only, minus some. The sample has about 28,000 clones, over 70% seen once. V is TRBV28 and J is TRBJ1-2, with D possibly matching TRBD1 (6 bases). The specimen was peripheral blood. The clonotype originates from a woman in her sixties with acute or convalescent COVID-19. CDR3 amino acids: CASTEGVEVGYGYTF. The CDR3 DNA follows: TGTGCCAGCACCGAGGGGGTGGAAGTGGGATATGGCTACACCTTC.